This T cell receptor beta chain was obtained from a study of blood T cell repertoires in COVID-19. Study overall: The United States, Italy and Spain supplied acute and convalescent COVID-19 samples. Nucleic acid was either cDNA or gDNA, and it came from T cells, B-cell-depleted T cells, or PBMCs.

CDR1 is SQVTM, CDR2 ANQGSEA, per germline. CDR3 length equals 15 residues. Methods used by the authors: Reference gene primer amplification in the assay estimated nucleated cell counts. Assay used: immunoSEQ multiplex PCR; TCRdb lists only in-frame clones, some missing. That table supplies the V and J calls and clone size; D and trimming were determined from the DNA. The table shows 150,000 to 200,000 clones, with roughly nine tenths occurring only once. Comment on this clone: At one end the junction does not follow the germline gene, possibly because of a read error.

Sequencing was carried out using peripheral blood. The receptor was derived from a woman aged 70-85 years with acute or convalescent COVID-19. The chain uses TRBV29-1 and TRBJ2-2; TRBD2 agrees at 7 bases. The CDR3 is CSVEEASGNTGELFF. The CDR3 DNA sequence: TGCAGCGTCGAAGAGGCTAGCGGGAACACCGGGGAGCTGTTTTTT.